These 18 T cell receptor beta chains share one sample of origin, sequenced in a study of T cell responses to AZD1222 COVID-19 vaccine (dated by TCRdb to the early 2020s). The sample's time point label is to be understood as: baseline before first vaccination. Library preparation used the immunoSEQ multiplex PCR assay. The table was pulled from immuneACCESS by TCRdb, which kept in-frame rearrangements only. Such tables lose some clones; where checked, under half of the loss comes from unresolved V genes, and the rest has no known cause. Counted in this sample were around 250,000 clones; over 85% of them appeared once. Around 0.6% of the sample comes from the top ten. This sample comprised peripheral blood, obtained on day 0 of AZD1222 vaccination. The source is an adult in good health.

This chain connects TRBV5-6 to TRBJ2-7; D gene uncertain. Trimming removed 0 bases from V and 2 bases from J, with 9 bases in between. Per the germline V gene, CDR1 is SGHDT and CDR2 is YYEEEE. The CDR3 spans 14 residues. The CDR3 region is CASSLGRLTYEQYF. As DNA, the CDR3 is TGTGCCAGCAGCTTGGGCCGGCTTACCTACGAGCAGTACTTC.

The gene calls are TRBV28 and TRBJ1-1, with D uncertain. Germline CDR1 reads MDHEN; CDR2 reads SYDVKM. The CDR3 contains 12 residues. V was clipped by 5 bases and J by 5 bases, with 9 bases between them. The CDR3: CASSPPWTEAFF. Here the CDR3 DNA reads TGTGCCAGCAGTCCCCCCTGGACTGAAGCTTTCTTT.

This clone was seen more than once but under ten times. V gene TRBV3-1 (or the pseudogene TRBV3-2) combines with J gene TRBJ1-5, with unresolved D. Germline V gives CDR1 LGHDT, CDR2 YNNKEL (reference sequence). Trimming cost V 3 bases and J 1 base, with 16 bases left between them. This CDR3 is built from 17 residues. CDR3: CASSQGYPGPSNQPQHF. Written as DNA, the CDR3 is TGTGCCAGCAGCCAGGGTTATCCAGGACCGAGCAATCAGCCCCAGCATTTT.

The chain joins TRBV3-1 (or the pseudogene TRBV3-2) to TRBJ1-1, with 11 bases aligning to TRBD1. This CDR3 is 14 amino acids long. The trim removed 4 bases at V and 5 bases at J, leaving 3 bases unmatched. Germline CDR1 reads LGHDT; CDR2 reads YNNKEL (reference sequence). The CDR3: CASSPGTGGTEAFF. CDR3 nucleotide sequence: TGTGCCAGCAGCCCAGGGACAGGGGGAACTGAAGCTTTCTTT.

The chain recombines TRBV25-1 with TRBJ2-3; D may match TRBD1 or TRBD2 (5 bases each). Germline CDR1 reads MGHDK; CDR2 reads SYGVNS. The ends were cut back, 7 bases at V and 6 bases at J, with 11 bases in the middle. The CDR3 extends over 12 amino acids. The CDR3: CASISWGDTQYF. The CDR3, as DNA: TGTGCCAGCATTAGCTGGGGGGATACGCAGTATTTT.

The V gene is TRBV6-2 or TRBV6-3, the J gene TRBJ2-7; D unresolved. Trimming removed 5 bases at V and 3 bases at J, with 5 bases between. Germline-derived CDR1 and CDR2 are MNHEY and SVGEGT. CDR3 length: 11 residues. This CDR3 is CASSAVYEQYF. The DNA for the CDR3 is TGTGCCAGCAGTGCGGTCTACGAGCAGTACTTC.

This rearrangement joins TRBV20-1 to TRBJ2-7; D ambiguous. Trimming pared 6 bases from V and 6 bases from J, leaving 12 bases between. CDR3 length: 11 amino acids. The V gene's germline CDR1 is DFQATT and CDR2 SNEGSKA (reference sequence). CDR3 sequence reads: CSAPRTGEQYF. CDR3 nucleotides: TGCAGTGCCCCCCGTACCGGCGAGCAGTACTTC.

The chain is built from TRBV6-5 and TRBJ2-3; possible D gene TRBD1, 6 bases. V shed 10 bases and J shed 3 bases, with 14 bases lying between them. The CDR3 extends over 13 amino acids. Germline V CDR1 and CDR2: MNHEY, SVGAGI. CDR3 bases: TGTGCCACCGACATGCAGGGGACAGATACGCAGTATTTT. Translated, it gives CATDMQGTDTQYF.

This sequence joins TRBV12-3 or TRBV12-4 and TRBJ1-1; D perhaps matches TRBD1 (5 bases). Trimming left V 3 bases short and J 1 base short, with 6 bases between. This CDR3 has 13 amino acids. CDR3 DNA: TGTGCCAGCAGTTTCGGACAGAACACTGAAGCTTTCTTT. This encodes CASSFGQNTEAFF.

About this clone itself: Other DNA sequences in this sample translate to the same CDR3. The rearrangement uses TRBV6-5 and TRBJ2-7; maybe TRBD1 (6 bases). CDR1 and CDR2 (germline): MNHEY, SVGAGI. The CDR3 extends over 11 amino acids. The V end was cut by 9 bases, the J end by 4 bases, with 10 bases between. CDR3 protein: CASSRGYEQYF. The CDR3, as DNA: TGTGCCAGTAGCAGGGGTTACGAGCAGTACTTC.

CDR3 sequence: CASSQENTEAFF. In DNA form, the CDR3 reads TGTGCCAGCAGCCAGGAGAACACTGAAGCTTTCTTT. J is TRBJ1-1 and V is TRBV11-3; D not certain. This CDR3 has 12 amino acids. V was cut by 5 bases and J by 1 base, with 5 bases left in between. Germline CDR1 and CDR2: SGHNT and YENEEA.

The J gene is TRBJ2-5, the V gene TRBV28; 8 bases map to TRBD2. Germline V CDR1 and CDR2: MDHEN, SYDVKM. The CDR3 extends over 16 amino acids. V gave up 4 bases and J gave up 0 bases; unmatched junction bases: 7. In nucleotides, the CDR3 is TGTGCCAGCAGTTATGGGGCTAGCGGGTACCAAGAGACCCAGTACTTC. Protein sequence: CASSYGASGYQETQYF.

The chain uses TRBV6-5 and TRBJ2-5, with 9 bases lining up with TRBD1. This CDR3 region has 15 residues. Germline values: CDR1 MNHEY, CDR2 SVGAGI. Germline trimming cut 8 bases from V and 7 bases from J; bases unmatched to any gene: 14. The CDR3 nucleotides read TGTGCCAGCCAGACAGGGGGGTTCATATCGGGGACCCAGTACTTC. It is translated as CASQTGGFISGTQYF.

Written as DNA, the CDR3 is TGTGCCAGCGGCAGGGACCCCTACGAGCAGTACTTC. Translation: CASGRDPYEQYF. This chain uses TRBV6-6 with TRBJ2-7, with D perhaps being TRBD1 or TRBD2 (5 bases each). Between the trimmed V and J ends, which lost 8 bases and 2 bases, there was a span of 10 bases. The CDR3 totals 12 residues. Germline V gives CDR1 MNHNY, CDR2 SVGAGI (reference sequence).

This chain joins TRBV5-1 and TRBJ2-5; D possibly corresponds to TRBD1 (5 bases). CDR3 size: 15 residues. V lost 5 bases to trimming and J lost 5 bases, with 19 bases between them. Looked up from germline, CDR1 is SGHRS and CDR2 is YFSETQ. The CDR3 DNA sequence: TGCGCCAGCAGTTTTATCCTAGGGGTTGAGGAGACCCAGTACTTC. Amino acid sequence: CASSFILGVEETQYF.

Of note for this clone: The same CDR3 is also encoded by other DNA sequences in this sample. The chain employs TRBV7-9 and TRBJ2-1, with D possibly called TRBD1 or TRBD2 (5 bases each). The germline V gene encodes CDR1 SEHNR and CDR2 FQNEAQ (reference sequence). This CDR3 contains 14 residues. The V end was cut by 1 base, the J end by 2 bases, with 6 bases between. The CDR3 coding sequence is TGTGCCAGCAGCTTAGGGGACGCCTACAATGAGCAGTTCTTC. As protein: CASSLGDAYNEQFF.

V gene TRBV5-5 combines with J gene TRBJ2-3; no clear D. CDR1 is SGHKS, CDR2 YYEKEE, per germline (reference sequence). The CDR3 length is 16 residues. Trimming cost V 0 bases and J 1 base, with 12 bases left between them. The CDR3 here is CASSLVIRLGTDTQYF. Written as DNA, the CDR3 is TGTGCCAGCAGCTTGGTGATAAGACTGGGCACAGATACGCAGTATTTT.

The chain combines TRBV28 with TRBJ1-1; a weak D match, TRBD1 (6 bases). The CDR3 is made up of 12 amino acids. CDR1 and CDR2 from the germline V gene are MDHEN and SYDVKM. Trimming removed 8 bases from V and 5 bases from J, with 12 bases in between. CDR3 amino acids: CASGGGATEAFF. The CDR3 DNA is TGTGCCAGCGGCGGGGGGGCGACTGAAGCTTTCTTT.